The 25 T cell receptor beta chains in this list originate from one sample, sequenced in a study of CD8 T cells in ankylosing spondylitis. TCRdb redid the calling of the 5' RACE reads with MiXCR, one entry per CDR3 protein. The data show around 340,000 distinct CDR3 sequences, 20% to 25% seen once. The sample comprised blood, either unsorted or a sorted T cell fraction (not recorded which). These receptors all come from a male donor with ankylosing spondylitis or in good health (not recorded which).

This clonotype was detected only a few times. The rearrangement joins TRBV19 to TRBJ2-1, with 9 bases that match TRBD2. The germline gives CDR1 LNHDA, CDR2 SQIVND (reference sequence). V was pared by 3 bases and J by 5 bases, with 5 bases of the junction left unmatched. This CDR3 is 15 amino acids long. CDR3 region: CASSIFQRGDNEQFF. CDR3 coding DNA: TGTGCCAGTAGTATCTTTCAGCGGGGGGACAATGAGCAGTTCTTC.

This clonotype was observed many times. CDR3 DNA sequence: TGCGCCAGCAGCTTGGCCGAGGGAAGGAACGAGCAGTACTTC. Its protein is CASSLAEGRNEQYF. The chain uses TRBV5-1 and TRBJ2-7; D is possibly TRBD2 (5 bases). Germline values: CDR1 SGHRS, CDR2 YFSETQ. This CDR3 has 14 residues. V lost 0 bases to trimming and J lost 5 bases, with 12 bases between them. Together with reference TRBV5-1 and TRBJ2-7, the CDR3 gives the full variable domain: KAGVTQTPRYLIKTRGQQVTLSCSPISGHRSVSWYQQTPGQGLQFLFEYFSETQRNKGNFPGRFSGRQFSNSRSEMNVSTLELGDSALYLCASSLAEGRNEQYFGPGTRLTVT.

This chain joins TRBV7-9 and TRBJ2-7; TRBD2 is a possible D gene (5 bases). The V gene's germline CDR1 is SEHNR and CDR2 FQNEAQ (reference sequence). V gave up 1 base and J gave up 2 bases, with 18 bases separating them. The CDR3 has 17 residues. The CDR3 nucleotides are TGTGCCAGCAGCTTAGTAGGTGGCCACGGGGTACCCTACGAGCAGTACTTC. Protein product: CASSLVGGHGVPYEQYF.

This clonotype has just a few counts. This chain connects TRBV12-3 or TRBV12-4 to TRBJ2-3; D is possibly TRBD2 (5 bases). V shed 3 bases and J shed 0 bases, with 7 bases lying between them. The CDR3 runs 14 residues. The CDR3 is CASSFIASTDTQYF. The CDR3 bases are TGTGCCAGCAGTTTTATAGCGAGCACAGATACGCAGTATTTT.

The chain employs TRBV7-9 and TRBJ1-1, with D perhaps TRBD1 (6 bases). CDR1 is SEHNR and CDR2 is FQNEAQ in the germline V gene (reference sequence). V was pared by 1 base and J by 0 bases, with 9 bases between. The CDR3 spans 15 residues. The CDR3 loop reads CASSLVTGMNTEAFF. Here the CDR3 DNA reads TGTGCCAGCAGCTTAGTAACAGGGATGAACACTGAAGCTTTCTTT.

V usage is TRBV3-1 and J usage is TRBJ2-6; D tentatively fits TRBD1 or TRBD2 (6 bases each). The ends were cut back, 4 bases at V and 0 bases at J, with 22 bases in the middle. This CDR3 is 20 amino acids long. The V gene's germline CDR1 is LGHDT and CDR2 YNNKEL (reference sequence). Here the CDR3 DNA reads TGTGCCAGCAGCCTAGGAAGGGGGGCATCTTCGAGCTCTGGGGCCAACGTCCTGACTTTC. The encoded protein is CASSLGRGASSSSGANVLTF.

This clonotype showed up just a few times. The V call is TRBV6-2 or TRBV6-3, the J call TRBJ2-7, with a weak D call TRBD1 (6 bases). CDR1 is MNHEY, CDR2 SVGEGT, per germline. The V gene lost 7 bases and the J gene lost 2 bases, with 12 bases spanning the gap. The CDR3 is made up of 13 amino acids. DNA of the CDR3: TGTGCCAGCAACCTGGACAGCCCCTACGAGCAGTACTTC. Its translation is CASNLDSPYEQYF.

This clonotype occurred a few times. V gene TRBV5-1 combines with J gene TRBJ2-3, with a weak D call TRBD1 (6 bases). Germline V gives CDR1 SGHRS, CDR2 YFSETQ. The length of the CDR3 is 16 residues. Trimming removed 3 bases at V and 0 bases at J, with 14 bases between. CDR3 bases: TGCGCCAGCAGCTCCAGACAGGACTTTAGCACAGATACGCAGTATTTT. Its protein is CASSSRQDFSTDTQYF.

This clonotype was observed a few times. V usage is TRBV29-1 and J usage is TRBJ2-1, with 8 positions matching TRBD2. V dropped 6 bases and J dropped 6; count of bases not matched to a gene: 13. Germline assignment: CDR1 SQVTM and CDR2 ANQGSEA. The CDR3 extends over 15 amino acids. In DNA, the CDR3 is TGCAGCGTAGCGGGGGAAGGGGGGATGATCAATGAGCAGTTCTTC. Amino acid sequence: CSVAGEGGMINEQFF.

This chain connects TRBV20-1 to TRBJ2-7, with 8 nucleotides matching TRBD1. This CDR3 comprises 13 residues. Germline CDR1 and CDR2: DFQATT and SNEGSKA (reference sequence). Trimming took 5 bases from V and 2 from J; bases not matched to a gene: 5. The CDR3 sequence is CSAQDREPYEQYF. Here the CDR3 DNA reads TGCAGTGCTCAGGACAGGGAACCCTACGAGCAGTACTTC.

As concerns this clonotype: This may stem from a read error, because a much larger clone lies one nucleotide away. The CDR3 sequence is CASRRTQETQYF. CDR3 bases: TGTGCCAGCAGACGGACTCAAGAGACCCAGTACTTC. The V gene is TRBV7-9, the J gene TRBJ2-5; weak D call: TRBD2 (5 bases). This CDR3 spans 12 amino acids. Deletions cut 6 bases from V and 2 bases from J, with 7 bases between. Germline CDR1 and CDR2: SEHNR and FQNEAQ (reference sequence).

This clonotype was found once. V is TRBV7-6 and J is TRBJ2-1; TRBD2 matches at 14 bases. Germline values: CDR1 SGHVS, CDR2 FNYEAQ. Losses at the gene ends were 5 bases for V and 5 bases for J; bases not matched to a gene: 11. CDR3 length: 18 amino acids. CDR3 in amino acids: CASSPTSGGGIGHNEQFF. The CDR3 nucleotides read TGTGCCAGCAGCCCGACTAGCGGGGGGGGTATCGGTCACAATGAGCAGTTCTTC.

CDR3 amino acids: CASSLNRGEQFF. For the CDR3, the DNA is TGTGCCAGCAGTCTGAATCGCGGTGAGCAGTTCTTC. The J gene is TRBJ2-1, the V gene TRBV6-5; D remains ambiguous. Germline CDR1 MNHEY, CDR2 SVGAGI. Deletions cut 5 bases from V and 9 bases from J, with 11 bases between. CDR3 size: 12 residues.

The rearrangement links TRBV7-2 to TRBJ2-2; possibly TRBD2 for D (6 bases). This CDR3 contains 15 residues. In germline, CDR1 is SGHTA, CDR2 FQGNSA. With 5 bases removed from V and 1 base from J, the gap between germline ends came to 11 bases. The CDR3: CASSHLAENTGELFF. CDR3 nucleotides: TGTGCCAGCAGCCATTTAGCGGAGAACACCGGGGAGCTGTTTTTT.

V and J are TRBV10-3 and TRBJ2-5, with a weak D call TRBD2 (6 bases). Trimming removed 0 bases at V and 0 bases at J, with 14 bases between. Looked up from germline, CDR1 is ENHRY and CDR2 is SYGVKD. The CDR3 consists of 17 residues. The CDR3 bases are TGTGCCATCAGTGAGTCACCCCGGGAGAGCTACCAAGAGACCCAGTACTTC. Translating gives CAISESPRESYQETQYF.

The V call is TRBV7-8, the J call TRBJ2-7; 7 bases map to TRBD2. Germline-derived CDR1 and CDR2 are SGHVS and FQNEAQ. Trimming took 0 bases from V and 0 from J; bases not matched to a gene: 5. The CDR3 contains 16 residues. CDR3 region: CASSLALAVPSYEQYF. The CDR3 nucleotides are TGTGCCAGCAGCTTAGCTCTAGCGGTCCCCTCCTACGAGCAGTACTTC.

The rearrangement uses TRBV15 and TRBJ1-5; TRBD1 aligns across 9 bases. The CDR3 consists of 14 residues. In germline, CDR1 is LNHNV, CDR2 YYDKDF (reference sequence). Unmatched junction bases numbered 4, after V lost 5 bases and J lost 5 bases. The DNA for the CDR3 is TGTGCCACCAGCGGGGGACAGGGCCATCAGCCCCAGCATTTT. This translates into CATSGGQGHQPQHF.

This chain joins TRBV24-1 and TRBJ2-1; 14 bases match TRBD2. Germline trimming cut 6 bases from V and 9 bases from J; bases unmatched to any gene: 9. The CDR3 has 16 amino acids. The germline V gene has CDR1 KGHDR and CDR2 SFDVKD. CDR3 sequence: CATSLGLAGGGSEQFF. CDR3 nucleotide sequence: TGTGCCACCAGTCTCGGACTAGCGGGGGGCGGGAGTGAGCAGTTCTTC.

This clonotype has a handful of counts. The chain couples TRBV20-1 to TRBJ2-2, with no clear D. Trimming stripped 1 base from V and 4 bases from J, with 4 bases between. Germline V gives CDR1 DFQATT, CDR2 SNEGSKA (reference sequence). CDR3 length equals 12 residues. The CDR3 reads CSARGGTGELFF. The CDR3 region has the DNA TGCAGTGCTAGAGGTGGCACCGGGGAGCTGTTTTTT.

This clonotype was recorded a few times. CDR3 in amino acids: CAINYREGNTIYF. The CDR3 nucleotides are TGTGCCATAAATTACAGAGAAGGAAACACCATATATTTT. The chain employs TRBV10-3 and TRBJ1-3, with unresolved D. The CDR3 extends over 13 amino acids. V lost 9 bases and J lost 4, with 13 bases in between. Germline values: CDR1 ENHRY, CDR2 SYGVKD.

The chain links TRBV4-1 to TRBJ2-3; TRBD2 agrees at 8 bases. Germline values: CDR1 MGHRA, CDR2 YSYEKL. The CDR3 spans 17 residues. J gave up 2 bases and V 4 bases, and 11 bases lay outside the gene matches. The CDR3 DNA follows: TGCGCCAGCAGCCCCCCCCGGGAGGGGGTGGTCACAGATACGCAGTATTTT. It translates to CASSPPREGVVTDTQYF.

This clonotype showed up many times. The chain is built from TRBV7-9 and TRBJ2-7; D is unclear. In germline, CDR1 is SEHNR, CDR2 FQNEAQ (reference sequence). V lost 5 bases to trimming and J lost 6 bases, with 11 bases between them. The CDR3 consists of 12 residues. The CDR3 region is CASSAVVTEQYF. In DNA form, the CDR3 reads TGTGCCAGCAGCGCAGTGGTTACCGAGCAGTACTTC.

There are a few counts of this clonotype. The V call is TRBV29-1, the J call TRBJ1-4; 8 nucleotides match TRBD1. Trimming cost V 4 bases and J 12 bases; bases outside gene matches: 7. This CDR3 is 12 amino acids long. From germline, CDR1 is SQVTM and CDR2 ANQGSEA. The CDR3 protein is CSVVDRGRQLFF. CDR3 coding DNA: TGCAGCGTTGTCGACAGGGGAAGACAACTGTTTTTT.

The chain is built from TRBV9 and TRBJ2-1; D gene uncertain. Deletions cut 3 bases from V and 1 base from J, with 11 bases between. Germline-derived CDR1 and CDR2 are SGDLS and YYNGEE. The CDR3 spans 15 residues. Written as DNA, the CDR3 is TGTGCCAGCAGCGCCACTCGCGATTCCTACAATGAGCAGTTCTTC. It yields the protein CASSATRDSYNEQFF.

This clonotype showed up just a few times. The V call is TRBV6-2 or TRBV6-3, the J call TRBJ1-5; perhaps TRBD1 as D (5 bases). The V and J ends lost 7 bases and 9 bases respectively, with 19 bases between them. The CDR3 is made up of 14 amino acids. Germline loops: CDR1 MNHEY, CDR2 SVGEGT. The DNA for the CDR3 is TGTGCCAGCACCCTGAATGAGGGGTACTGGCCCCAGCATTTT. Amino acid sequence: CASTLNEGYWPQHF.